These 17 T cell receptor beta chains share one sample of origin, sequenced in a study of T cell responses to AZD1222 COVID-19 vaccine. This table comes from immunoSEQ multiplex PCR, and its TCRdb copy is limited to in-frame clones, with some not included. The sample contains about 96,000 clones, roughly nine tenths of which appear only once. The material was peripheral blood, obtained on day 0 of AZD1222 vaccination. The receptors were gathered from an adult in good health.

CDR3 amino acids: CASSHPGSSGNTIYF. CDR3 bases: TGTGCCAGCAGCCACCCGGGCAGCTCTGGAAACACCATATATTTT. The chain recombines TRBV11-2 with TRBJ1-3; D is ambiguous. This CDR3 has 15 residues. Germline values: CDR1 SGHAT, CDR2 FQNNGV. Trimming removed 5 bases from V and 0 bases from J, with 11 bases in between.

The CDR3 DNA follows: TGTGCCAGCATCCCGTTAGGGACAGGGTCCTACAATGAGCAGTTCTTC. Translation gives CASIPLGTGSYNEQFF. The chain employs TRBV7-9 and TRBJ2-1; 9 bases are shared with TRBD1. The CDR3 contains 16 residues. The V and J ends lost 7 bases and 1 base, in that order; junction bases with no gene match: 8. Germline values: CDR1 SEHNR, CDR2 FQNEAQ (reference sequence).

The genes are TRBV5-1 and TRBJ2-2, with D perhaps matching TRBD1 or TRBD2 (5 bases each). CDR3 length: 17 amino acids. Per the germline V gene, CDR1 is SGHRS and CDR2 is YFSETQ. Trimming cost V 0 bases and J 4 bases, with 16 bases left between them. The CDR3 protein is CASSLETGTSGTGELFF. As DNA, the CDR3 is TGCGCCAGCAGCTTGGAAACCGGGACCTCGGGCACCGGGGAGCTGTTTTTT. Complete variable domain (other parts from reference TRBV5-1 and TRBJ2-2): KAGVTQTPRYLIKTRGQQVTLSCSPISGHRSVSWYQQTPGQGLQFLFEYFSETQRNKGNFPGRFSGRQFSNSRSEMNVSTLELGDSALYLCASSLETGTSGTGELFFGEGSRLTVL.

The chain combines TRBV30 with TRBJ1-2, with 10 nucleotides matching TRBD1. V lost 3 bases and J lost 4; bases outside the gene matches: 8. Germline V gives CDR1 GTSNPN, CDR2 SVGIG (reference sequence). CDR3 length: 15 amino acids. The CDR3 region has the DNA TGTGCCTGGAGCCACTTGACAGGGGGCACCTATGGCTACACCTTC. Translated, it gives CAWSHLTGGTYGYTF.

The chain is built from TRBV14 and TRBJ1-2; tentative D call: TRBD1 (6 bases). The CDR3 runs to 14 residues. V shed 5 bases and J shed 0 bases, with 10 bases lying between them. Germline V gives CDR1 SGHDN, CDR2 FVKESK. This CDR3 reads CASSGAGANYGYTF. Written as DNA, the CDR3 is TGTGCCAGCAGCGGGGCAGGGGCTAACTATGGCTACACCTTC.

The chain is built from TRBV30 and TRBJ2-6; TRBD1 matches 9 bases. The CDR3 length is 14 residues. Trimming removed 7 bases from V and 2 bases from J; junction bases left unmatched: 3. From germline, CDR1 is GTSNPN and CDR2 SVGIG (reference sequence). The CDR3 DNA reads as TGTGCCTCCGGGACAGGGACTGGGGCCAACGTCCTGACTTTC. Translated, it gives CASGTGTGANVLTF.

The chain recombines TRBV27 with TRBJ2-7; 11 bases align to TRBD2. This CDR3 is 18 amino acids long. J lost 1 base, V lost 5 bases, and 13 bases had no gene match. Per germline, CDR1 MNHEY and CDR2 SMNVEV (reference sequence). For the CDR3, the DNA is TGTGCCAGCAGTCCCGCCATAGCGGGGGGGCCTCGTTCCTACGAGCAGTACTTC. Its translation: CASSPAIAGGPRSYEQYF.

The chain combines TRBV4-1 with TRBJ2-3; perhaps D is TRBD1 or TRBD2 (5 bases each). Trimming removed 1 base from V and 2 bases from J, with 10 bases in between. CDR3 size: 15 residues. Germline assignment: CDR1 MGHRA and CDR2 YSYEKL. Written as DNA, the CDR3 is TGCGCCAGCAGCCAAGCGGGGCATATCACAGATACGCAGTATTTT. This sequence encodes CASSQAGHITDTQYF.

V is TRBV6-5 and J is TRBJ1-1, with D maybe TRBD1 (5 bases). Trimming took 1 base from V and 7 from J, leaving 16 bases between them. There are 15 residues in the CDR3. Germline CDR1 and CDR2: MNHEY and SVGAGI. The CDR3, as DNA: TGTGCCAGCAGTTACTTGGGTGGAGGGGATGGTGAAGCTTTCTTT. Translating it yields CASSYLGGGDGEAFF.

A single count supports this clone. V gene TRBV5-4 combines with J gene TRBJ1-3; D ambiguous. Deletions cut 0 bases from V and 3 bases from J, with 13 bases between. CDR3 size: 16 residues. Germline V lookup: CDR1 SGHNT, CDR2 YYREEE (reference sequence). The CDR3 reads CASSLDPATLGNTIYF. The CDR3 nucleotides are TGTGCCAGCAGCTTGGACCCAGCTACCCTTGGAAACACCATATATTTT.

V gene TRBV2 combines with J gene TRBJ1-5; 7 bases align to TRBD1. Germline assignment: CDR1 SNHLY and CDR2 FYNNEI. The CDR3 totals 14 residues. J was trimmed by 6 bases and V by 7 bases; bases with no gene match: 9. The chain's CDR3 is CASIRDRAGQPQHF. The CDR3, as DNA: TGTGCCAGCATCCGTGACAGGGCTGGTCAGCCCCAGCATTTT.

The chain employs TRBV11-2 and TRBJ2-7, with TRBD2 identical over 9 bases. The CDR3 runs 15 residues. The trim removed 1 base at V and 4 bases at J, leaving 5 bases unmatched. Germline CDR1 reads SGHAT; CDR2 reads FQNNGV. The CDR3 protein is CASSLAAGGVYEQYF. CDR3 nucleotide sequence: TGTGCCAGCAGCTTAGCTGCGGGGGGGGTTTACGAGCAGTACTTC.

This chain links TRBV14 with TRBJ1-5; D uncertain. This CDR3 region has 12 residues. V was clipped by 2 bases and J by 7 bases, with 6 bases between them. CDR1 is SGHDN and CDR2 is FVKESK in the germline V gene. The DNA for the CDR3 is TGTGCCAGCAGCCAACGGGTCCAGCCCCAGCATTTT. Its translation is CASSQRVQPQHF.

V is TRBV12-5 and J is TRBJ2-5; maybe TRBD1 (5 bases). The CDR3 contains 14 residues. V lost 4 bases to trimming and J lost 5 bases, with 14 bases between them. Germline V CDR1 and CDR2: LGHNT, FRNRAP. CDR3 nucleotide sequence: TGTGCTAGTGGTTCGACAGCGAAGGGGGAGACCCAGTACTTC. This sequence encodes CASGSTAKGETQYF.

The rearrangement uses TRBV18 and TRBJ1-6; 9 bases match TRBD1. This CDR3 is built from 16 residues. The V gene's germline CDR1 is KGHSH and CDR2 LQKENI. Trimming cost V 4 bases and J 9 bases; bases outside gene matches: 10. CDR3 in DNA: TGTGCCAGCTCACAAACCGGGACAGGGAAAGTTTCACCCCTCCACTTT. It yields the protein CASSQTGTGKVSPLHF.

The chain uses TRBV7-2 and TRBJ1-6; unclear D gene. V was trimmed by 3 bases and J by 4 bases, leaving 7 bases between them. Germline V gene lookup returns CDR1 SGHTA and CDR2 FQGNSA. The CDR3 contains 14 residues. Here the CDR3 reads CASSFDRYNSPLHF. The CDR3 nucleotides read TGTGCCAGCAGCTTCGATCGTTATAATTCACCCCTCCACTTT.

J is TRBJ2-1 and V is TRBV7-9, with 8 bases aligning to TRBD2. Germline assignment: CDR1 SEHNR and CDR2 FQNEAQ (reference sequence). Trimming removed 3 bases from V and 5 bases from J; junction bases left unmatched: 9. There are 16 residues in the CDR3. The CDR3 DNA is TGTGCCAGCAGCTTCCAGCGGGGGCCGATTGACAATGAGCAGTTCTTC. It codes for CASSFQRGPIDNEQFF. Variable domain in full (rest from reference TRBV7-9 and TRBJ2-1): DTGVSQNPRHKITKRGQNVTFRCDPISEHNRLYWYRQTLGQGPEFLTYFQNEAQLEKSRLLSDRFSAERPKGSFSTLEIQRTEQGDSAMYLCASSFQRGPIDNEQFFGPGTRLTVL.